This T cell receptor (beta chain) was recorded in a study of T cells in Graves' hyperthyroidism and ophthalmopathy. Points from the study as a whole: Ophthalmopathy could be told apart from stable hyperthyroidism with a 13 V-J model.

Germline-derived CDR1 and CDR2 are DFQATT and SNEGSKA (reference sequence). V lost 3 bases, J lost 9 bases, and 15 bases lay in between. The CDR3 is 13 residues long. Amplification targeted TCR beta CDR3 regions from RNA transcripts. During a first-round RT-PCR of the TCR CDR3, the HTBI primer set was used. TCRdb re-called the multiplex PCR reads through MiXCR, storing one row per CDR3 protein. The table lists about 300,000 distinct CDR3 sequences, 12% to 15% of them singletons. This clonotype was observed many times. Its target is unknown. Absent ophthalmopathy progression within 18 months defined stable Graves' hyperthyroidism. Lactation, pregnancy, other autoimmune disease or uncontrolled infection led to exclusion of patients.

The chain joins TRBV20-1 to TRBJ1-5; D is ambiguous. The clonotype originates from a woman in her 40s with Graves' hyperthyroidism. The sequencing sample was made of blood. CDR3 nucleotide sequence: TGCAGTGCTAGCGTATCAACCGTGGGGCCCCAGCATTTT. Translated: CSASVSTVGPQHF.